A selection of T cell receptor beta chains follows, all from one sample in a study of PD-1 blockade in classical Hodgkin lymphoma. Generated by immunoSEQ multiplex PCR, the TCRdb table keeps only in-frame clones and is missing some. The sample lists 110,000 or so clones; 89% were seen once. The sequenced sample was peripheral blood mononuclear cells (PBMCs), obtained before the second cycle of nivolumab. The receptors derive from a human donor with classical Hodgkin lymphoma. Both conserved end residues are trimmed from each CDR3. The order of the fields is V gene, J gene, CDR3 protein.

v_gene: TRBV7-2; j_gene: TRBJ2-5; CDR3aa: ASSFIGLDGETQY
v_gene: TRBV27; j_gene: TRBJ2-1; CDR3aa: AGGMDRGSYNEQF
v_gene: TRBV5-1; j_gene: TRBJ2-1; CDR3aa: ASSFPAGMNNEQF
v_gene: TRBV14; j_gene: TRBJ2-5; CDR3aa: ASSLRGTSRETQY
v_gene: TRBV19; j_gene: TRBJ2-5; CDR3aa: ASSPLKTGELGETQY
v_gene: TRBV11-3; j_gene: TRBJ2-5; CDR3aa: ASSLEGSETQY
v_gene: TRBV19; j_gene: TRBJ1-2; CDR3aa: ASSSRDRGHYGYT
v_gene: TRBV7-2; j_gene: TRBJ2-1; CDR3aa: ASSLSALAGRVNEQF
v_gene: TRBV7-9; j_gene: TRBJ1-1; CDR3aa: ASSPNGGMNTEAF
v_gene: TRBV2; j_gene: TRBJ1-1; CDR3aa: ASSLKTEAF
v_gene: TRBV4-1; j_gene: TRBJ2-7; CDR3aa: ASSLSGSFAEQY
v_gene: TRBV7-9; j_gene: TRBJ2-3; CDR3aa: ASTPGLNTDTQY
v_gene: TRBV5-1; j_gene: TRBJ2-3; CDR3aa: ASSLGRGSTDTQY
v_gene: TRBV12-5; j_gene: TRBJ1-1; CDR3aa: ASGFRQGACTEAF
v_gene: TRBV5-1; j_gene: TRBJ2-1; CDR3aa: ASTPLAGTGNNEQF
v_gene: TRBV2; j_gene: TRBJ2-1; CDR3aa: ASSEEGLPYNEQF
v_gene: TRBV18; j_gene: TRBJ1-2; CDR3aa: ASSMGQGAGGYT
v_gene: TRBV6-1; j_gene: TRBJ2-3; CDR3aa: ASSSRDRGPDTQY
v_gene: TRBV23-1; j_gene: TRBJ2-7; CDR3aa: ASSHFRDRVGEQY
v_gene: TRBV28; j_gene: TRBJ2-7; CDR3aa: ASSLFSGSYTYEQY
v_gene: TRBV6-6; j_gene: TRBJ2-2; CDR3aa: ASSDRTFGSRELF
v_gene: TRBV5-4; j_gene: TRBJ2-7; CDR3aa: ASSPPMREGYEQY
v_gene: TRBV18; j_gene: TRBJ1-1; CDR3aa: ASSPDLPQGGLTEAF
v_gene: TRBV7-2; j_gene: TRBJ2-7; CDR3aa: ASSSRTWGSYEQY
v_gene: TRBV28; j_gene: TRBJ1-5; CDR3aa: ASSSNRGLNQPQH
v_gene: TRBV18; j_gene: TRBJ2-3; CDR3aa: ASSPPMDTQY
v_gene: TRBV11-1; j_gene: TRBJ1-2; CDR3aa: ASSLPTGRGYT
v_gene: TRBV29-1; j_gene: TRBJ2-7; CDR3aa: SVEPSGHSYEQY
v_gene: TRBV9; j_gene: TRBJ2-1; CDR3aa: ASSVGYNEQF
v_gene: TRBV4-3; j_gene: TRBJ2-7; CDR3aa: ASSQASGKGYEQY
v_gene: TRBV10-2; j_gene: TRBJ1-5; CDR3aa: ASSERRSNQPQH
v_gene: TRBV7-9; j_gene: TRBJ2-3; CDR3aa: ASSFQDTQY